This is a list of T cell receptor beta chains from one sample in a study of human T cells and chemical hapten exposure. TCRdb re-derived calls from the RACE reads in MiXCR, one entry per CDR3 protein. The sample holds about 380,000 distinct CDR3 sequences, more than 4.5% seen once. The specimen was whole blood, collected in connection with sensitization to the hapten diphenylcyclopropenone (DPC). The receptor set was obtained from a woman between 50 and 59 years old with alopecia areata. Some clones in this sample may be carry-over from other donors' samples. The CDR3 runs from the conserved cysteine through the conserved F or W. The D gene is left open where the match is weak. Only some rows state a clone size, as once, few, many or a class for expanded clones.

clone_size,d_call,v_call,j_call,cdr3_aa,cdr3_nt
many,NA,TRBV12-3/TRBV12-4,TRBJ2-6,CASSLGLSSGANVLTF,TGTGCCAGCAGTCTTGGACTGAGCTCTGGGGCCAACGTCCTGACTTTC
many,NA,TRBV9,TRBJ1-6,CASASPGRGSPLHF,TGTGCCAGCGCCTCCCCGGGAAGGGGGTCACCCCTCCACTTT
NA,NA,TRBV29-1,TRBJ1-1,CSGRRGANTEAFF,TGCAGCGGTAGAAGGGGTGCGAACACTGAAGCTTTCTTT
many,NA,TRBV6-2/TRBV6-3,TRBJ1-2,CASSSADPGYTF,TGTGCCAGCAGTTCAGCCGATCCAGGCTACACCTTC
NA,NA,TRBV6-5,TRBJ1-3,CASSDGQTSGNTIYF,TGTGCCAGCAGTGACGGACAGACCTCTGGAAACACCATATATTTT
many,NA,TRBV27,TRBJ1-1,CASDNTPRAPGVEAFF,TGTGCCAGCGATAACACTCCCAGGGCGCCGGGGGTGGAAGCTTTCTTT
NA,NA,TRBV24-1,TRBJ2-3,CATSEGRADTQYF,TGTGCCACCAGTGAGGGACGGGCAGATACGCAGTATTTT
many,TRBD1,TRBV27,TRBJ2-2,CASRTGASTGELFF,TGTGCCAGCAGGACAGGGGCGAGCACCGGGGAGCTGTTTTTT
NA,NA,TRBV18,TRBJ2-1,CASSPNTGSNEQFF,TGTGCCAGCTCACCTAACACAGGGAGCAATGAGCAGTTCTTC
many,TRBD1,TRBV20-1,TRBJ1-5,CSARDRTGGRRQPQHF,TGCAGTGCTAGAGATAGGACAGGGGGCCGGAGGCAGCCCCAGCATTTT
NA,NA,TRBV5-1,TRBJ2-5,CASSFGGRGQETQYF,TGCGCCAGCAGCTTCGGGGGTCGTGGCCAAGAGACCCAGTACTTC
few,NA,TRBV6-2/TRBV6-3,TRBJ2-1,CASSYYFPGPEQFF,TGTGCCAGCAGCTATTATTTTCCGGGGCCGGAGCAGTTCTTC
many,NA,TRBV2,TRBJ2-4,CASSLIVAKNIQYF,TGTGCCAGCTCACTCATTGTAGCCAAAAACATTCAGTACTTC
NA,NA,TRBV6-6,TRBJ1-2,CASTLLLGHGPNYGYTF,TGTGCCAGCACCCTACTATTGGGACACGGACCTAACTATGGCTACACCTTC
few,TRBD1,TRBV5-6,TRBJ2-3,CASSIQGAGTDTQYF,TGTGCCAGCAGCATCCAGGGGGCCGGCACAGATACGCAGTATTTT
NA,TRBD1,TRBV20-1,TRBJ2-4,CSARDRTGGIQYF,TGCAGTGCTAGAGATCGGACAGGCGGCATTCAGTACTTC
NA,NA,TRBV7-9,TRBJ1-1,CASSLAGQGEAFF,TGTGCCAGCAGCTTAGCGGGGCAGGGCGAAGCTTTCTTT